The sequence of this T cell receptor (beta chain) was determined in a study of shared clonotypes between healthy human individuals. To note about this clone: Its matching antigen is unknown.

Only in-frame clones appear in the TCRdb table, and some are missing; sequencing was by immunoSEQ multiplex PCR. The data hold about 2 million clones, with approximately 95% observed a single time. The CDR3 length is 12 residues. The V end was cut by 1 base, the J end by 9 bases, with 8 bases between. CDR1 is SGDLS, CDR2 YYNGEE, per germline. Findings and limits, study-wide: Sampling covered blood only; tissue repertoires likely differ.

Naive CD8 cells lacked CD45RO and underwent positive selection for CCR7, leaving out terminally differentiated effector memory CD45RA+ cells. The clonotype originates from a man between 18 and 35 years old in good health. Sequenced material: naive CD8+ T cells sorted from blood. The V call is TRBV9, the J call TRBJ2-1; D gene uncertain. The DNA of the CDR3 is TGTGCCAGCAGCGTATCCTCTCGTGAGCAGTTCTTC. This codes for CASSVSSREQFF.